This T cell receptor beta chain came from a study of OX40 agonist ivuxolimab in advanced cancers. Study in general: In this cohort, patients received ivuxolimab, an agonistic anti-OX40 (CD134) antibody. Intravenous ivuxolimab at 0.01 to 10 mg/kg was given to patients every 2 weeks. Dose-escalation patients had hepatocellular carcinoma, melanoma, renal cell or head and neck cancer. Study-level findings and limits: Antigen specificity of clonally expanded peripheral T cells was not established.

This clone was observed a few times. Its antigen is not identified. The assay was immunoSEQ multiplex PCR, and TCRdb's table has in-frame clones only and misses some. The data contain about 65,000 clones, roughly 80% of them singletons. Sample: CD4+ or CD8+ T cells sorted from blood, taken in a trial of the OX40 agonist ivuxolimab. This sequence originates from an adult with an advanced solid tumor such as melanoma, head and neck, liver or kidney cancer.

This chain's CDR3 is CASSLGGTSGSRDEQYV. Written as DNA, the CDR3 is TGTGCCAGCAGCTTGGGGGGGACTAGCGGGAGTAGAGACGAGCAGTACGTC. The rearrangement joins TRBV5-6 to TRBJ2-7, with 14 bases identical to TRBD2. The CDR3 is made up of 17 amino acids. The ends lost 0 bases at V and 5 bases at J; junction bases unmatched: 7. CDR1 is SGHDT, CDR2 YYEEEE, per germline.